This paragraph covers one TCR beta chain sequence. Per the germline V gene, CDR1 is GTSNPN and CDR2 is SVGIG (reference sequence). The CDR3 sequence is 13 residues long. V was clipped by 2 bases and J by 5 bases; unmatched bases: 4. Authors' data handling: Reference gene primer amplification gave estimated nucleated cell counts. Data came from immunoSEQ multiplex PCR; TCRdb stores just in-frame clones and leaves some out. Clone size and V and J calls were adopted from that table, with D and trimming inferred from the DNA. This sample has 250,000 or so clones; less than 90% occur once, and the top ten carry 6.2%. This sample was included in a study of blood T cell repertoires in COVID-19. Study-wide background: Nucleic acid was either cDNA or gDNA, and it came from T cells, B-cell-depleted T cells, or PBMCs.

The chain combines TRBV30 with TRBJ1-2, with 8 bases identical to TRBD1. The TCR sequence derives from a man aged 55 to 70 with acute or convalescent COVID-19. Sequenced sample: peripheral blood. CDR3 amino acids: CAWSQGARYGYTF. Here the CDR3 DNA reads TGTGCCTGGAGTCAGGGGGCGCGTTATGGCTACACCTTC.